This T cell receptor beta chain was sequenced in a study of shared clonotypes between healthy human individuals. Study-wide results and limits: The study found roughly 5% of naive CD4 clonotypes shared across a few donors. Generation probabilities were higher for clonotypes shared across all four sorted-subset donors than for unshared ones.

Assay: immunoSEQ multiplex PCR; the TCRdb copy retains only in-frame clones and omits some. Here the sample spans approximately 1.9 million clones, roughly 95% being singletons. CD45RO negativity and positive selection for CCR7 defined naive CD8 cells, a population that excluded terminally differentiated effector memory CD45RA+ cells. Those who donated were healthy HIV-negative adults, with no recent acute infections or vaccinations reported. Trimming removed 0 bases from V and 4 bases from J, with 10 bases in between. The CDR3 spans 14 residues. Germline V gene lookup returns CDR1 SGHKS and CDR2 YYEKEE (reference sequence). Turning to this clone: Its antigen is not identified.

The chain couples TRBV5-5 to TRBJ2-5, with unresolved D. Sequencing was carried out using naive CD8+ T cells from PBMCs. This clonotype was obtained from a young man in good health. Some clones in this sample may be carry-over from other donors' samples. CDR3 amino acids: CASSLVGFGETQYF. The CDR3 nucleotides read TGTGCCAGCAGCTTGGTAGGGTTTGGAGAGACCCAGTACTTC. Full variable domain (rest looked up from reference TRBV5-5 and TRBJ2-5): DAGVTQSPTHLIKTRGQQVTLRCSPISGHKSVSWYQQVLGQGPQFIFQYYEKEERGRGNFPDRFSARQFPNYSSELNVNALLLGDSALYLCASSLVGFGETQYFGPGTRLLVL.